This T cell receptor (beta chain) came from a study of OX40 agonist ivuxolimab in advanced cancers. Looking at the study overall: Patient treatment consisted of intravenous ivuxolimab administration every 2 weeks at 0.01 to 10 mg/kg. The mean age was approximately 60 years, ranging from about 20 to 79, with less than 90% of participants male.

The CDR3 totals 15 residues. Germline V gene data show CDR1 as SGDLS and CDR2 as YYNGEE. The junction had 5 bases not matched to a gene; V was cut back by 2 bases and J by 3 bases. Sequencing was performed with immunoSEQ multiplex PCR; in TCRdb, only in-frame clones are kept and a portion is missing. The sample lists 77,000 or so clones; more than 80% were seen once. Patients who had autoimmune disease history or got systemic immunosuppression were left out. Sampling times: baseline, cycle 4 day 1, cycle 7 day 1. The TCR sequence derives from an adult with an advanced solid tumor such as melanoma, head and neck, liver or kidney cancer. This chain uses TRBV9 with TRBJ2-1; 7 bases line up with TRBD2. Source: CD4+ or CD8+ T cells sorted from blood, taken in a trial of the OX40 agonist ivuxolimab. The CDR3 region is CASSVAGAGYNEQFF. The CDR3 nucleotides read TGTGCCAGCAGCGTGGCGGGAGCAGGCTACAATGAGCAGTTCTTC.